This T cell receptor beta chain was found in a study of CD8 T cells in Susac syndrome. Random hexamers were used to reverse transcribe the RNA input (about 0.45 to 1 ug). Across 54 Vbeta and 13 Jbeta, TCR beta CDR3 was amplified with immunoSEQ multiplex PCR. One entry per CDR3 protein results from TCRdb running MiXCR on the immunoSEQ multiplex PCR reads. Of 300,000 or so distinct CDR3 sequences in the sample, about 91% are singletons; the top ten hold 0.06% to 0.075%. In contrast to the negatively isolated CD8+ and CD4+ T cells, TEMRA cells were FACS-enriched. The trim removed 6 bases at V and 7 bases at J, leaving 12 bases unmatched. This CDR3 comprises 16 residues. Germline V gene data show CDR1 as MNHNS and CDR2 as SASEGT.

The J gene is TRBJ2-2, the V gene TRBV6-1; TRBD1 agrees at 9 bases. This sequence originates from a human donor with multiple sclerosis. The specimen was CD4+ T cells from PBMCs. The DNA for the CDR3 is TGTGCCAGCAGAGTAGGGAGGGACAGGGTACGCGGGGAGCTGTTTTTT. This gives the protein CASRVGRDRVRGELFF.